This TCR beta chain appears in the sequencing data of a study of CD8+ T cells in alopecia areata. Across the study: Female C3H/HeJ mice aged roughly 7-11 weeks received skin from spontaneously alopecic C3H/HeJ graft donors aged roughly 6-13 months. Findings of the study overall: With patients, TCR sharing proved less clear than in mice, a difference possibly related to HLA. Scalp specimens additionally yield sequences from normal skin's resident alphabeta T cells.

RNA extraction and reverse transcription yielded cDNA as sequencing template. This table comes from immunoSEQ multiplex PCR, and its TCRdb copy is limited to in-frame clones, with some not included. The counts give 200,000 to 300,000 clones, none of them seen only once; more than 1% is held by the top ten. Pooled cutaneous lymph node cells were sorted using CD4, CD8alpha, NKG2D, NKG2ACE and other markers. This clone was counted only a few times. Its target is not known. Gene names are mouse gene names. The read finishes 4 residues shy of the CDR3 end, and the germline J gene is used to complete it. V lost 2 bases and J lost 4; bases outside the gene matches: 5. Germline V CDR1 and CDR2: LGHNA, YNLKQL (reference sequence). This CDR3 contains 17 residues.

The sample taken for sequencing was CD4+ T cells sorted from a lymph node. The TCR originated in a C3H/HeJ mouse with alopecia areata. Strain MHC haplotype: H2-k. The genes are TRBV5 and TRBJ2-2, with 12 bases identical to TRBD2. The chain's CDR3 is CASSQKDWGGPTGQLYF. CDR3 DNA, as far as it was read: TGTGCCAGCAGCCAAAAAGACTGGGGGGGCCCCACCGGG.